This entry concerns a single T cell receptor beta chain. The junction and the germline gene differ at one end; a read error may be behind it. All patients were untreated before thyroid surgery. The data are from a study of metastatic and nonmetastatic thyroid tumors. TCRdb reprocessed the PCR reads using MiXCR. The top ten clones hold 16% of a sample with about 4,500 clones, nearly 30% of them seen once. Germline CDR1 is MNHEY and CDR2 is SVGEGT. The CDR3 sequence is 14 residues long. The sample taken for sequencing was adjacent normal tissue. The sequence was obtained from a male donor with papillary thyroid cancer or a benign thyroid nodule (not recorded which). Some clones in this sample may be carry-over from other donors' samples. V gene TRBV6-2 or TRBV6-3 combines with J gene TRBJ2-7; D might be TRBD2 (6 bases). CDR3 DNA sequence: TGTGCCAGCAGTTCCTCGGCGGGGTCCTACGAGCAGTGCTTC. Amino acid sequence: CASSSSAGSYEQCF.